Listed here is a single TCR beta chain. The data are from a study of T cell changes during pregnancy in multiple sclerosis. V lost 0 bases, J lost 2 bases, and 10 bases lay in between. In germline, CDR1 is LGHNA, CDR2 YSLEER. This CDR3 has 16 residues. TCRdb's copy holds only in-frame clones and misses some; the assay was immunoSEQ multiplex PCR. The sample lists about 45,000 clones, 91% seen once, with approximately 2.9% in the top ten. This TCR was recovered from a female donor with multiple sclerosis, enrolled in a pregnancy study. This sample comprised CD8+ T cells from peripheral blood mononuclear cells, obtained in the second trimester of pregnancy. The chain is built from TRBV4-3 and TRBJ1-4; TRBD1 might be the D (5 bases). DNA of the CDR3: TGCGCCAGCAGCCAAGAGGCCAGGGTCACTAATGAAAAACTGTTTTTT. This gives the protein CASSQEARVTNEKLFF.